This T cell receptor (beta chain) came from a study of T cells after somatic rescue of genetic block. TCRdb's copy holds only in-frame clones and misses some; the assay was immunoSEQ multiplex PCR. Of approximately 110,000 clones listed, around 90% were seen once; the top ten hold 1.4%. The CDR3 loop spans 16 amino acids. CDR1 is KGHSH and CDR2 is LQKENI in the germline V gene. V was clipped by 3 bases and J by 4 bases; unmatched bases: 7. Sequenced: peripheral blood mononuclear cells (PBMCs). The source of this sequence is a woman aged 18-29 years. This chain uses TRBV18 with TRBJ2-2; TRBD1 matches at 8 bases. The CDR3 sequence: CASSPRGHRGTGELFF. CDR3 bases: TGTGCCAGCTCACCCAGGGGGCACAGGGGCACCGGGGAGCTGTTTTTT. Drawing the rest from reference TRBV18 and TRBJ2-2, the complete variable domain is NAGVMQNPRHLVRRRGQEARLRCSPMKGHSHVYWYRQLPEEGLKFMVYLQKENIIDESGMPKERFSAEFPKEGPSILRIQQVVRGDSAAYFCASSPRGHRGTGELFFGEGSRLTVL.